Below, one T cell receptor beta chain is given with its context. This clone was recorded once. Its antigen target is currently unknown. It has no much larger one-base neighbor in the sample; base qualities were not kept. The cohort consisted of 600 to 750 healthy bone marrow donors. At the time of sampling, every cohort member was nominally healthy, though immune exposures that went unrecorded were likely present. The donor was CMV seropositive and was included in the group of 250 to 300 seropositive cohort members. A peripheral blood sample was provided by each donor, and peripheral blood mononuclear cells were used for TCR beta sequencing. The Qiagen DNeasy Blood Extraction Kit was used to extract genomic DNA from the blood cell samples. Trimming takes 3 bases off V and 10 bases off J; junction bases not matched to a gene: 3. The CDR3 goes from the cysteine to the phenylalanine over 14 residues. Of all the DNA, just the CDR3 is kept, 42 bases in frame from base 1. CDR1 KGHSH and CDR2 LQKENI are derived from the germline V gene.

The sample is drawn from a study of cytomegalovirus exposure and HLA in healthy donors (dated by TCRdb to between 2016 and 2019). Broadly, across the study: An earlier analysis of some 620 of the donors reported approximately 300 Gb of sequence data and around 100 million unique TCR beta sequences obtained from 180 million or so T cells. About 300 gigabases of sequencing data and 80 million or so unique TCR sequences were included in an early release covering 500 to 750 HLA-typed donors. The genetic ancestry cluster associated with self-reported Caucasian donors included around 76% of the roughly 400 genotyped donors. The study aimed to test whether cataloging public T cell receptors could reveal signatures of past pathogen exposure. The study profiled the T cell repertoires of 500 to 800 subjects by immunosequencing and related them to cytomegalovirus serostatus. Besides the first cohort of roughly 700 subjects, a separate validation cohort made up of 90 to 150 different subjects was used. To predict cytomegalovirus infection status, the study brought together high-throughput TCR immunosequencing, statistical association of individual TCRs with disease status, and machine learning. In a later analysis, previously published TCR beta repertoires from 666 donors were re-analyzed and high-resolution HLA genotyping was added so that TCR occurrence patterns could be studied. The later analysis used no new phenotypic data to find candidate immune exposures, relying instead on TCR beta sequences and their occurrence across donors. An earlier analysis of 450 to 750 of the donors used high-throughput TCR beta sequencing to judge whether each TCR beta V gene segment behaved as functional or pseudogenic. Donor age, sex, ethnicity and CMV serostatus were collected together with the repertoire data. A later genetic analysis used genome-wide SNP genotypes for about 60% of the roughly 700 donors, treating that subset as a discovery cohort. Every discovery cohort repertoire had been produced on one sequencing platform. Both class I and class II loci were covered by HLA typing, at four-digit resolution. Typing coverage differed by locus: A, B, C, DRB1 and DQB1 were typed in about 620-640 donors, DQA1 in 500 to 550, DPA1 in 606, and DPB1 in just under 480. About five DR-DQ haplotypes were treated as single units for association and clustering because of strong linkage in the cohort. Among around 400 genotyped donors of the cohort, an average of about 240,000 unique TCR beta nucleotide sequences was sequenced per donor, of which about 18% were non-productive. The research as a whole found: An association between a missense DCLRE1C variant and V-gene and J-gene trimming of TCR beta chains was found in a later genetic analysis and replicated in an independent cohort. In a later analysis, most CMV-associated TCR beta chains were found to appear HLA-restricted, with HLA associations seemingly driven largely by CMV exposure. HLA typing was unavailable for some donors at each locus, so association tests used only the typed subset. Strong co-occurrence of HLA alleles, especially DR and DQ, made assigning TCR associations to individual alleles difficult. Across donors, most TCR sequences were observed very rarely, whereas some public TCRs were present in many individuals. Linkage disequilibrium might explain the correlated functional status among segregating V segments, but an unknown experimental factor could not be ruled out. In a later analysis, TCR association rates were found to vary across HLA loci, with the most associated TCRs seen for DRB1 alleles and the fewest for HLA-C alleles. The study gave a list of some 150 TCR beta chains associated with cytomegalovirus. Compared with the roughly 670-donor mean, donors in an Asian-associated ancestry cluster had fewer N-insertions in productive TCRs, according to a later genetic analysis. Specific HLA alleles were associated with 15,000 to 20,000 TCR beta sequences at a false discovery rate of 0.05 in a later analysis. In an earlier analysis of under 600 of the donors, most TCR beta V segments were observed in productive rearrangements about 90% or about 30% of the time, broadly matching IMGT annotations. A further reported finding was that TCR beta sequences accurately predicted the HLA-A and HLA-B alleles for most subjects in the first cohort. The cohort was sequenced for TCR beta chains only, and without alpha or paired-chain data the features that could be detected were limited. The authors suggested that the approach could potentially be extended to other disease states and immunological phenotypes. The presence/absence analyses assumed that sequencing depth was roughly uniform across donors, and that assumption may not be true. A cluster of highly shared sequence variants was judged likely to be a technical artifact of the sequencing pipeline. The classifier was reported to diagnose cytomegalovirus status with high specificity and sensitivity in both the original cohort and the validation cohort. Several of the top co-occurrence clusters appeared to be linked to parvovirus B19, influenza, CMV and Epstein-Barr virus, according to a later analysis. Some IMGT-functional V segments, including TRBV6-2 and TRBV6-3, could not be told apart with the 87-base-pair reads, so those segments were excluded. In vitro tests confirmed that three of the cytomegalovirus-associated TCR beta chains recognize cytomegalovirus antigens. Compared with equally common non-associated chains, HLA-associated TCR beta chains in a later analysis were more clonally expanded and had lower generation probabilities. For the cohort, immune exposure information was limited to CMV serostatus. Because counts were too low, roughly 16 rarely observed V segments, including chromosome 9 orphons, were excluded from the earlier analysis of several hundred of the donors.

Receptor libraries were prepared by the immunoSEQ multiplex PCR assay. For the multiplex PCR, a mixture combining 60 forward primers for TCR Vbeta segments and 13 reverse primers for TCR Jbeta segments was used. A multiplex PCR assay on genomic DNA amplified the CDR3 region of rearranged TCR beta genes. On the Illumina HiSeq System, the amplified TCR beta libraries were sequenced as 87-base-pair reads. The published analysis was carried out like this. In a later analysis, some 80 million unique TCR beta chains were counted across the roughly 610 repertoires, and around 11 million of these chains were shared by at least two donors. Raw reads were error-corrected and collapsed into unique sequences by a nearest-neighbor algorithm in which closely related sequences were merged to remove PCR and sequencing errors. Alignment of CDR3 sequences to IMGT reference sequences was used to assign V, D and J gene segments. For a sequence to be retained, a match of at least six nucleotides was required to both a V gene segment and a J gene segment. Rearrangements were called productive when the CDR3 lacked stop codons and stayed in frame with V and J; all others were non-productive. Following IMGT convention, CDR3 was defined as the stretch from the second conserved V-encoded cysteine to the conserved J-encoded phenylalanine. The earlier analysis of about 610 of the donors excluded sequences that lacked an unambiguous match to a single V gene segment. An earlier analysis of over 450 of the donors classified V segments as functional when productive rearrangements were above 56.7% and as segregating when the standard deviation between donors was above 5%. A statistical classification framework was built to diagnose cytomegalovirus status from the catalog of TCR beta chain sequences. A later analysis assigned V and J genes by comparing TCR nucleotide sequences with IMGT/GENE-DB human TR gene sequences. The TCRdist pipeline was used in a later analysis to assign CDR3 sequences and most-parsimonious VDJ recombination scenarios. In a later analysis, each TCR beta chain was defined by its CDR3 amino acid sequence together with its V-gene family, and reads lacking a unique V-gene family were excluded. As a way to deal with suspected cross-contamination and a sequencing artifact, a later analysis dropped approximately 590 nucleotide sequences that were highly shared and had low generation probability. In a later analysis, a clonal expansion index was calculated for each public chain from normalized within-repertoire ranks of inferred template counts. A later analysis computed generation probabilities with a VDJ recombination model fitted to out-of-frame rearrangements, and checked the results against IGoR. In a later analysis, TCR-TCR, TCR-HLA and TCR-CMV co-occurrence was scored with hypergeometric tests, and a repertoire-size bias correction was applied to TCR pairs. To estimate false discovery rates, a later analysis permuted the HLA or CMV assignments 20 times. In a later analysis, co-occurring TCRs were grouped with DBSCAN, and TCRdist sequence similarity was added when clustering was performed within HLA-allele-positive subsets. Repertoires with fewer than 30,000 or more than 120,000 public chains were left out of co-occurrence clustering, as were a few repertoires with anomalous nucleotide sharing. What TCRdb holds here is the immuneACCESS table cut down to in-frame rearrangements. Part of the clones is not present; checked against another copy, under half of the missing clones reflect an unresolved V gene, and the others are unexplained. D and trimming come from the DNA, and the V and J calls and clone size come from that table. The sample data list under 250,000 clones, and 81% of these were observed just once. The ten largest clones capture 8% of the sample.

The source is a woman aged 55-70 years in good health and CMV-seropositive. The sequencing input was PBMCs. Recombination linked TRBV18 to TRBJ2-1, with 13 middle bases fitting TRBD2. The CDR3 loop reads CASSPGLAGSEQFF. The nucleotide sequence is given as TGTGCCAGCTCACCGGGACTAGCGGGAAGCGAGCAGTTCTTC.